This T cell receptor (beta chain) was obtained from a study of T cells in localized non-small cell lung cancer. Germline lookup yields CDR1 SEHNR and CDR2 FQNEAQ (reference sequence). V lost 5 bases and J lost 4, with 17 bases in between. The CDR3 contains 15 residues. The assay was immunoSEQ multiplex PCR, and TCRdb's table has in-frame clones only and misses some. The sample holds fewer than 100,000 clones, approximately 88% seen once. The clonotype was recovered from a man aged 40 to 70 with stage I squamous cell lung carcinoma. Sequencing used peripheral blood, obtained before any cancer treatment. The chain links TRBV7-9 to TRBJ2-5; D not resolved. The CDR3 here is CASSPYWVTGETQYF. Here the CDR3 DNA reads TGTGCCAGCAGCCCCTATTGGGTAACGGGAGAGACCCAGTACTTC.